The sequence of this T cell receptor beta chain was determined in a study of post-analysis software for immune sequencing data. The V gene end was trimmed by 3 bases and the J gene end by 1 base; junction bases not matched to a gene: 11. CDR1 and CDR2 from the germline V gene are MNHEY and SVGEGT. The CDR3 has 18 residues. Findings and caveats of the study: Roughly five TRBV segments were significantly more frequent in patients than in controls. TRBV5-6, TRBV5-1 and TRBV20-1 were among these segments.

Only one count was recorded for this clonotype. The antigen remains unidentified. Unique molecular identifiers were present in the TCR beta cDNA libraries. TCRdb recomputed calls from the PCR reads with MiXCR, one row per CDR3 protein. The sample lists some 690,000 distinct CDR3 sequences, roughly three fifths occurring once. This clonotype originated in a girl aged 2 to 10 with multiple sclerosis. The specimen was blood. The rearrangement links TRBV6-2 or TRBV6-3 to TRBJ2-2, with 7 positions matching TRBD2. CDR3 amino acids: CASSYGAELALNTGELFF. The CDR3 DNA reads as TGTGCCAGCAGTTATGGGGCGGAACTAGCGCTGAACACCGGGGAGCTGTTTTTT.